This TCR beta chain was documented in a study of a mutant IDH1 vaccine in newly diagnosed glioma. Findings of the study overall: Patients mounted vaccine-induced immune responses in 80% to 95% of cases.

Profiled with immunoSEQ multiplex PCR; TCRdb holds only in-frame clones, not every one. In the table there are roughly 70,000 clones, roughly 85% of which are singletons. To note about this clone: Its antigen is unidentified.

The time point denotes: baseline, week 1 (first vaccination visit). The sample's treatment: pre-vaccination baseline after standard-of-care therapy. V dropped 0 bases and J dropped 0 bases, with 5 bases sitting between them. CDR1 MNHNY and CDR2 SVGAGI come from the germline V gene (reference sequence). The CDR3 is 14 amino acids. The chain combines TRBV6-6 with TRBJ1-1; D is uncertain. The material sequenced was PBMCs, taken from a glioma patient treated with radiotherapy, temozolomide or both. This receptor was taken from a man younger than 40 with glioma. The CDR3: CASSYSGMNTEAFF. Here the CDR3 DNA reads TGTGCCAGCAGTTACTCAGGCATGAACACTGAAGCTTTCTTT.